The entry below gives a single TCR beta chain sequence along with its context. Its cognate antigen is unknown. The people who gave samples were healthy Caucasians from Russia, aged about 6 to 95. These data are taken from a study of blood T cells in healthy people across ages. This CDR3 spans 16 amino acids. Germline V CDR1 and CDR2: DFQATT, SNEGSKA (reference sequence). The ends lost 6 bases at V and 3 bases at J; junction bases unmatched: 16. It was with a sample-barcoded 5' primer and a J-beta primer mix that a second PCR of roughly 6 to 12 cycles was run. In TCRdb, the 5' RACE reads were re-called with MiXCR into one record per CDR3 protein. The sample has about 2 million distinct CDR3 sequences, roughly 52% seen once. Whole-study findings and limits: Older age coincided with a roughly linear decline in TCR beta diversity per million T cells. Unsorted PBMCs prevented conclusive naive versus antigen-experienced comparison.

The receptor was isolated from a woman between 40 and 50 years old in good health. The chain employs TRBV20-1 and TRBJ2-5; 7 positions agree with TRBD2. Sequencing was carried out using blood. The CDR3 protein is CSAIPKIAGQEETQYF. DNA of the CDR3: TGCAGTGCCATTCCCAAGATAGCGGGTCAGGAAGAGACCCAGTACTTC.